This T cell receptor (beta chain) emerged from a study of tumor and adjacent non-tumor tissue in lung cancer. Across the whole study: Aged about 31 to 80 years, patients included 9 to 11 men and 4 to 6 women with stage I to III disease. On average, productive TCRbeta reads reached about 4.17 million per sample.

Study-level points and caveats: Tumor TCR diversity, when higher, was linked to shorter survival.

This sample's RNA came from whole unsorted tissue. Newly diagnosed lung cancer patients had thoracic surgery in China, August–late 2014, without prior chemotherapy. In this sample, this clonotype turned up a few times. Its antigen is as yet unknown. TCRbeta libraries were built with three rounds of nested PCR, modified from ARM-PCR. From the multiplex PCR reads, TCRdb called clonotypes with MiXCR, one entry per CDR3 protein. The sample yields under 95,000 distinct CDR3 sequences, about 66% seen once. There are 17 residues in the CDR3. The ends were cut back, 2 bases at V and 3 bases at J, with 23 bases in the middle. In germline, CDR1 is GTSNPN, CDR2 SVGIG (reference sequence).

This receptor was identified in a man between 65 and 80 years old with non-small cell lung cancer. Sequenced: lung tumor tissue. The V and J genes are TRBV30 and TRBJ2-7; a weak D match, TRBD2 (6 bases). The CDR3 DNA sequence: TGTGCCTGGAGTTCGGTAACGGGGGTTCCCACAAACTACGAGCAGTACTTC. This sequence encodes CAWSSVTGVPTNYEQYF.